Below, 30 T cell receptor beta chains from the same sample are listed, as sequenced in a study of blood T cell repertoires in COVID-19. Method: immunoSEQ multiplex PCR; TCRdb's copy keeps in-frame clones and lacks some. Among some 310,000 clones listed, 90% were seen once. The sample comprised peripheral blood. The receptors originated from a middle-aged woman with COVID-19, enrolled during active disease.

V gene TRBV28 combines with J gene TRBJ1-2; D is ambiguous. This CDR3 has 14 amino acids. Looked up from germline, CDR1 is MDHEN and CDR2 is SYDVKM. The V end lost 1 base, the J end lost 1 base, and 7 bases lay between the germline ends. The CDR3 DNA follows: TGTGCCAGCAGTTTATTACGCAGTAACTATGGCTACACCTTC. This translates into CASSLLRSNYGYTF.

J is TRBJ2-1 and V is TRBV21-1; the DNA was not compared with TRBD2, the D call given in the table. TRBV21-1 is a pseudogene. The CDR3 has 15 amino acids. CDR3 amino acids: CASSDSGNSYNEQFF. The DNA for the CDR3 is TGTGCCAGCAGCGATAGCGGAAACTCCTACAATGAGCAGTTCTTC.

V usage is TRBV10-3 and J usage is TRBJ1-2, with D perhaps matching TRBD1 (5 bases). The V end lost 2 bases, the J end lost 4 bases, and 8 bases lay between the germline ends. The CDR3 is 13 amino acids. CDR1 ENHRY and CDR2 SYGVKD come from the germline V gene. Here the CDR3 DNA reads TGTGCCATCAGTGAGGACAGCGCCTATGGCTACACCTTC. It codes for CAISEDSAYGYTF.

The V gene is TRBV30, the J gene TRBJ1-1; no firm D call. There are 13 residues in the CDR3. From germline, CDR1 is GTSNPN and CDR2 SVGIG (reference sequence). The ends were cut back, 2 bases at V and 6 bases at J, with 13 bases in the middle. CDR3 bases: TGTGCCTGGAGTTTCTACTACACTGCTGAAGCTTTCTTT. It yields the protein CAWSFYYTAEAFF.

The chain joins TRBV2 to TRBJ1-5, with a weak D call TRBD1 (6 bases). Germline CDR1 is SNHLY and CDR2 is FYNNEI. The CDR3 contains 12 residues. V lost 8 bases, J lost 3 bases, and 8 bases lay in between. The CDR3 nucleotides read TGTGCCAGCGGACAGCACAATCAGCCCCAGCATTTT. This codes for CASGQHNQPQHF.

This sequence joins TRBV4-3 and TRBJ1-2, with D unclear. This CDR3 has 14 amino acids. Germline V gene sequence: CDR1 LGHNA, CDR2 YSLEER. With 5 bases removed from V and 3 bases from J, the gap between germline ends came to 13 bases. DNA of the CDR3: TGCGCCAGCAGCATCGGGGTGGGCGACTATGGCTACACCTTC. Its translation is CASSIGVGDYGYTF.

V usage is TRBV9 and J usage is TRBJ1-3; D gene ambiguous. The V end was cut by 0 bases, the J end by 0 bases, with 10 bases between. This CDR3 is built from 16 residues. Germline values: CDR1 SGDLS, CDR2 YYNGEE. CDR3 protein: CASSVDAYYSGNTIYF. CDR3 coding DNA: TGTGCCAGCAGCGTAGACGCCTACTACTCTGGAAACACCATATATTTT. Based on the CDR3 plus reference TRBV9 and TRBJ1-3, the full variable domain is DSGVTQTPKHLITATGQRVTLRCSPRSGDLSVYWYQQSLDQGLQFLIQYYNGEERAKGNILERFSAQQFPDLHSELNLSSLELGDSALYFCASSVDAYYSGNTIYFGEGSWLTVV.

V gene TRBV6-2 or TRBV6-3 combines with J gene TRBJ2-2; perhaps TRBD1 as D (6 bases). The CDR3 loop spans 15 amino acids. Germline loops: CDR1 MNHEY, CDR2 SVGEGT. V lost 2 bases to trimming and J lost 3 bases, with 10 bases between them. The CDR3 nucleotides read TGTGCCAGCAGTTACAGGGGGACATACACCGGGGAGCTGTTTTTT. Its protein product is CASSYRGTYTGELFF.

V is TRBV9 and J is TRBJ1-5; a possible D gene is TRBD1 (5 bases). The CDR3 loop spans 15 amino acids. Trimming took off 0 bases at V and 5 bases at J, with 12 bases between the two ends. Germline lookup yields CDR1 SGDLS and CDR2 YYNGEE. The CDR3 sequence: CASSVVGVADQPQHF. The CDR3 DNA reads TGTGCCAGCAGCGTAGTAGGGGTGGCGGATCAGCCCCAGCATTTT.

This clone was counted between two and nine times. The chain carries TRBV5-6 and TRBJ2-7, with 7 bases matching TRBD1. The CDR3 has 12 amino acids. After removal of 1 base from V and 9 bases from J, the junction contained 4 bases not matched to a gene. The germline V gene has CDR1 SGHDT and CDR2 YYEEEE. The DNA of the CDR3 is TGTGCCAGCAGCTTGCAGGGGGATGGGCAGTACTTC. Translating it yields CASSLQGDGQYF.

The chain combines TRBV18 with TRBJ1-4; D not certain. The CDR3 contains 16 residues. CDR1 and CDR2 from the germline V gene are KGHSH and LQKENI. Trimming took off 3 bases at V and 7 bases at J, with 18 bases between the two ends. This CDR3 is CASSPSYQIRGEKLFF. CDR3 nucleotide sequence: TGTGCCAGCTCACCCTCCTACCAGATACGGGGTGAAAAACTGTTTTTT.

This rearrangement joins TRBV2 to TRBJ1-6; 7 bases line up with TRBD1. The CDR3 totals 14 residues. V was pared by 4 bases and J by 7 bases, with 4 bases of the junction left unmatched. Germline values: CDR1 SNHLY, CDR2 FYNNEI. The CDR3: CASSVWTGNSPLHF. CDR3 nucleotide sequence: TGTGCCAGCAGTGTCTGGACAGGAAATTCACCCCTCCACTTT.

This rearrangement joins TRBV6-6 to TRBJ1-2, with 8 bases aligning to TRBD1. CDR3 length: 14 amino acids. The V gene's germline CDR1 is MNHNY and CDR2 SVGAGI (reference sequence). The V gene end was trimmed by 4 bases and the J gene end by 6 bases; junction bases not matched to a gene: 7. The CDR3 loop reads CASSWPDRVNGYTF. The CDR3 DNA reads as TGTGCCAGCAGTTGGCCGGACAGGGTTAATGGCTACACCTTC.

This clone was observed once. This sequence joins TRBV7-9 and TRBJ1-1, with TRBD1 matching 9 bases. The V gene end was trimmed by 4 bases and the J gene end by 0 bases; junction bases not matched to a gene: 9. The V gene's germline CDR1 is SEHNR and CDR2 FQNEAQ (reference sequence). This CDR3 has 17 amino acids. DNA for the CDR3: TGTGCCAGCAGCTCCCCGGGACAGGGCTTTTTGAACACTGAAGCTTTCTTT. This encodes CASSSPGQGFLNTEAFF.

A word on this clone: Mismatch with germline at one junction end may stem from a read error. CDR3 in amino acids: CASRLGRDGEAFF. In nucleotides, the CDR3 is TGTGCCAGCAGGTTAGGGCGGGACGGTGAAGCTTTCTTT. The chain carries TRBV7-9 and TRBJ1-1; TRBD1 might be the D (5 bases). The CDR3 has 13 residues. The germline gives CDR1 SEHNR, CDR2 FQNEAQ (reference sequence).

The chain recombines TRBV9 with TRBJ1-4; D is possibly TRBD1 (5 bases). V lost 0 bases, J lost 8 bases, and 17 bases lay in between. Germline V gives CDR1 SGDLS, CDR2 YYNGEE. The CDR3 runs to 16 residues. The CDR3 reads CASSVGSSGIKEKLFF. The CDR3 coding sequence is TGTGCCAGCAGCGTAGGGAGTTCAGGGATCAAGGAAAAACTGTTTTTT.

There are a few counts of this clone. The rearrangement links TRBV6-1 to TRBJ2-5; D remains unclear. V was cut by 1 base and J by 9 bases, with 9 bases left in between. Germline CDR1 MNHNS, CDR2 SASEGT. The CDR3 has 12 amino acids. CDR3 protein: CASSEGFRAQYF. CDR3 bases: TGTGCCAGCAGTGAAGGTTTCCGGGCCCAGTACTTC.

The CDR3 loop is CASSIRAGGNTGELFF. CDR3 DNA sequence: TGTGCCAGTAGTATAAGAGCAGGGGGCAACACCGGGGAGCTGTTTTTT. The chain links TRBV19 to TRBJ2-2; 8 nucleotides line up with TRBD1. CDR1 is LNHDA and CDR2 is SQIVND in the germline V gene (reference sequence). This CDR3 has 16 residues. Trimming took 2 bases from V and 2 from J; bases not matched to a gene: 4.

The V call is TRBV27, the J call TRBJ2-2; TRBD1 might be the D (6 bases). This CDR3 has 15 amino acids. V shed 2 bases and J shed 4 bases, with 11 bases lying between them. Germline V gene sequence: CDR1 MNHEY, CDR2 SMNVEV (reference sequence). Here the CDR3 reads CASSLLRGGTGELFF. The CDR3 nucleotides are TGTGCCAGCAGTTTACTCAGGGGTGGCACCGGGGAGCTGTTTTTT.

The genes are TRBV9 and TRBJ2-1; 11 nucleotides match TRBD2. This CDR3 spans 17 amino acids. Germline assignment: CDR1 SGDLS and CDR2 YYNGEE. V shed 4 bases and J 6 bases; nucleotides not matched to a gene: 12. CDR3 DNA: TGTGCCAGCAGCCCAAGCTTTAGCGGGAGGGCAACCAATGAGCAGTTCTTC. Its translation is CASSPSFSGRATNEQFF. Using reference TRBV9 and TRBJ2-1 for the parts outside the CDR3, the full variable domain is DSGVTQTPKHLITATGQRVTLRCSPRSGDLSVYWYQQSLDQGLQFLIQYYNGEERAKGNILERFSAQQFPDLHSELNLSSLELGDSALYFCASSPSFSGRATNEQFFGPGTRLTVL.

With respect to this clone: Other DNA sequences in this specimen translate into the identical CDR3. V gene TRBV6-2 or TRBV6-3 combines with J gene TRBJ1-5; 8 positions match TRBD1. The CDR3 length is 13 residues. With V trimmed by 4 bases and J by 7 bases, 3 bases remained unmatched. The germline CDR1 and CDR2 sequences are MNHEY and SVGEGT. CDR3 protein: CASSSDRGQPQHF. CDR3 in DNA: TGTGCCAGCAGTTCCGACAGGGGACAGCCCCAGCATTTT.

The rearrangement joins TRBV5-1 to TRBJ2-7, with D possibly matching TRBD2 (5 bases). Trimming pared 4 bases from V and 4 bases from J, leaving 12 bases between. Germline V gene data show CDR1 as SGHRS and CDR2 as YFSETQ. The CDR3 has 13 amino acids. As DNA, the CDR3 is TGCGCCAGCAGCCCCGGAGGATCATACGAGCAGTACTTC. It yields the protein CASSPGGSYEQYF.

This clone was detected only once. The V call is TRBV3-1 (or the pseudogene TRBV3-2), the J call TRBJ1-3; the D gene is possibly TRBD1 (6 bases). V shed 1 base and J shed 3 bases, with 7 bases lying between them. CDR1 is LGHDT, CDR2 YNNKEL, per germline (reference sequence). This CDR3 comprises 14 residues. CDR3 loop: CASSQGGGGNTIYF. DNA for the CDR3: TGTGCCAGCAGCCAAGGAGGGGGTGGAAACACCATATATTTT.

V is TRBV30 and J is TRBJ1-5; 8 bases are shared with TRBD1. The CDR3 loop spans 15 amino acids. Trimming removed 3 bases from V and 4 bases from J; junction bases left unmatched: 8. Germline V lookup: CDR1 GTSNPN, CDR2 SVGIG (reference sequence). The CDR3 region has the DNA TGTGCCTGGAGCCCACAGGGGGTAATAAATCAGCCCCAGCATTTT. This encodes CAWSPQGVINQPQHF.

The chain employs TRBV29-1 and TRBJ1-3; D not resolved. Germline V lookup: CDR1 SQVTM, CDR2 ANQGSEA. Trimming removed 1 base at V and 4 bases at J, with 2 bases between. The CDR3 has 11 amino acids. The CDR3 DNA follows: TGCAGCGTTGAAGTAGGAAACACCATATATTTT. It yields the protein CSVEVGNTIYF.

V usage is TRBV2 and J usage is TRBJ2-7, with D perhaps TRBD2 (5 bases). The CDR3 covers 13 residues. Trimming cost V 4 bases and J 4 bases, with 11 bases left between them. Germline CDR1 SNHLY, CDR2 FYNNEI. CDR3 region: CASSARRGYEQYF. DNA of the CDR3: TGTGCCAGCAGTGCCCGGCGAGGGTACGAGCAGTACTTC.

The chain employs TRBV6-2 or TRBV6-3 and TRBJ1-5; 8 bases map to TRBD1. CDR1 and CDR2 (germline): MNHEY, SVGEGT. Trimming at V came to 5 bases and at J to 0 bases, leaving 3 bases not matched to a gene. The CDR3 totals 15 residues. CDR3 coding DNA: TGTGCCAGCAGTCGACAGGGGATTAGCAATCAGCCCCAGCATTTT. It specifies CASSRQGISNQPQHF.

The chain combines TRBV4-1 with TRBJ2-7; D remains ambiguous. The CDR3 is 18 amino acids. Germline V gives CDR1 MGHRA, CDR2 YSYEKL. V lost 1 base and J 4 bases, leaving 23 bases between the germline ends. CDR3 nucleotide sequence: TGCGCCAGCAGCCAAGTTACCCCTTTAGTAGTAGAAGTGTACGAGCAGTACTTC. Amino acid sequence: CASSQVTPLVVEVYEQYF.

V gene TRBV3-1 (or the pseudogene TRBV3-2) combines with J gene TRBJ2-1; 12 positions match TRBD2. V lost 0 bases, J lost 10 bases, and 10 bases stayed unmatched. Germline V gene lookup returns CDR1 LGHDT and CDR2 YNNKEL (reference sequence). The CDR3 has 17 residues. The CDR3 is CASSQEALAGGPIEQFF. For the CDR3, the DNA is TGTGCCAGCAGCCAAGAAGCCCTAGCGGGAGGGCCTATAGAGCAGTTCTTC.

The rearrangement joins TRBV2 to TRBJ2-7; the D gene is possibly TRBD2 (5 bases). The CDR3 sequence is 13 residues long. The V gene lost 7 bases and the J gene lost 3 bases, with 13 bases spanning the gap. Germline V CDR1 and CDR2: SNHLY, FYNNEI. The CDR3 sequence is CASIIGNNYEQYF. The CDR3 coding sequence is TGTGCCAGCATCATCGGGAACAACTACGAGCAGTACTTC.